What follows is one T cell receptor beta chain and its context. CDR3 length: 15 residues. The germline V and J ends were trimmed by 4 bases and 7 bases, with 21 bases remaining between them. CDR1 and CDR2 from the germline V gene are SGHRS and YFSETQ. This sample is drawn from a study of blood T cell repertoires in COVID-19. At the level of the study: COVID-19 samples collected from the United States, Italy and Spain covered acute and convalescent phases. The analysed material was cDNA or gDNA that came from T cells, B-cell-depleted T cells, or PBMCs.

Original processing methods: It was from reference gene primer amplification that nucleated cell counts were estimated. Method: immunoSEQ multiplex PCR; TCRdb's copy keeps in-frame clones and lacks some. D and trimming come from the DNA, and the V and J calls and clone size come from that table. The sample includes 180,000 or so clones, approximately 85% of them seen just once. The TCR comes from a woman in her fifties or sixties with acute or convalescent COVID-19. Sequencing was carried out using peripheral blood. The chain links TRBV5-1 to TRBJ2-7, with a possible D match to TRBD2 (6 bases). CDR3 sequence (DNA): TGCGCCAGCAGCGATCCTAGCGAGAGGTCGCGGGAGCAGTACTTC. Translated, it gives CASSDPSERSREQYF.